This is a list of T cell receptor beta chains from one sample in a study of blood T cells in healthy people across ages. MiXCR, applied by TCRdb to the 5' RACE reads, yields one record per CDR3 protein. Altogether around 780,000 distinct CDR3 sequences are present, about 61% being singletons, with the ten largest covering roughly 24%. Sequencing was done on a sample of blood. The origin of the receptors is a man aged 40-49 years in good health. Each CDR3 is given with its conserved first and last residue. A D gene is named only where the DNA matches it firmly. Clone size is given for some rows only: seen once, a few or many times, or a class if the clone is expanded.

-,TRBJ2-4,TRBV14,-,TGTGCCAGCAGCCAAGTCCACATTCAGTACTTC,CASSQVHIQYF
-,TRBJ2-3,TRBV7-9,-,TGTGCCAGCAGTTCCTTTTGGTCAGATACGCAGTATTTT,CASSSFWSDTQYF
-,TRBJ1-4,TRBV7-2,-,TGTGCCAGCAGCCGCCAGTATGACTGGGCAGGAATGAATGAAAAACTGTTTTTT,CASSRQYDWAGMNEKLFF
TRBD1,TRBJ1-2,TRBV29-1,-,TGCAGCGTTGAGACAGGGGGCTATGGCTACACCTTC,CSVETGGYGYTF
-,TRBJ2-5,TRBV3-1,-,TGTGCCAGCAACCAAGCGGCAGGCGCGTACCAAGAGACCCAGTACTTC,CASNQAAGAYQETQYF
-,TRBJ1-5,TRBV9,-,TGTGCCAGCAGCGTAGGGCCCGAGGGCGGTCAGCCCCAGCATTTT,CASSVGPEGGQPQHF
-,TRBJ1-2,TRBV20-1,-,TGCAGTGCTAGTCGCCGGGACTATGGCTACACCTTC,CSASRRDYGYTF
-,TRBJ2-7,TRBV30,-,TGTGCCTGGAGTGGAAGGGCAGGGGCGGCCTACGAGCAGTACTTC,CAWSGRAGAAYEQYF
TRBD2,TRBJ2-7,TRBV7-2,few,TGTGCCAGCAGTCGACTAGCGGAAGTCTACGAGCAGTACTTC,CASSRLAEVYEQYF
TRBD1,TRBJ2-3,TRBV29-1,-,TGCAGCGTTAAACTACTCCCGGGACAGGGGGCGCAAAGTACGCAGTATTTT,CSVKLLPGQGAQSTQYF
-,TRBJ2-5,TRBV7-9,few,TGTGCCAGCAGCTCCGCAGTGTACCAAGAGACCCAGTACTTC,CASSSAVYQETQYF
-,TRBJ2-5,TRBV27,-,TGTGCCAACGAACAAGAGACCCAGTACTTC,CANEQETQYF
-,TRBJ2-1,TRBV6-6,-,TGTGCCAGCAGTTACGGGTCAGGGGCCTCCCTGTTCGCGTTCTTC,CASSYGSGASLFAFF
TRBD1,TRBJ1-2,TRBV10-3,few,TGTGCCATCAGTGAAAACCCGGACAGGGTCTATGGCTACACCTTC,CAISENPDRVYGYTF
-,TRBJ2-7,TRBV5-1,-,TGCGCCAGCAGACCCTCCGTATTGGGGCGTGGGCACGAGCAGTACTTC,CASRPSVLGRGHEQYF
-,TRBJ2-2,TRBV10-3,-,TGTGCCATCACGGGGTTAAAGAACACCGGGGAGCTGTTTTTT,CAITGLKNTGELFF
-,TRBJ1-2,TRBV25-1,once,TGTGCCAGCAGCGGTCGACTGAGGGGACCTTATGGCTACACCTTC,CASSGRLRGPYGYTF
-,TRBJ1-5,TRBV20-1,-,TGCAGTGCTAGAGGTTCGGTGAATAGCAATCAGCCCCAGCATTTT,CSARGSVNSNQPQHF
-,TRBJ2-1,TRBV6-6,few,TGTGCCAGCACCTTACTCGACAATGAGCAGTTCTTC,CASTLLDNEQFF
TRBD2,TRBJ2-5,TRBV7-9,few,TGCGCCAGCAGCCCGACTAGCGGGAGCGGGGAGACCCAGTACTTC,CASSPTSGSGETQYF
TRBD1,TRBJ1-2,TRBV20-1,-,TGCAGTGCTAGGGATTCCGGGACAGGGCTTAACTATGGCTACACCTTC,CSARDSGTGLNYGYTF
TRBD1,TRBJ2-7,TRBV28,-,TGTGCCAGCAGGACCTCGGACAGGTTCTTCAATGAGCAGTACTTC,CASRTSDRFFNEQYF
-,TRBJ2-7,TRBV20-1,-,TGCAGTGCTAGGAATAGACGGGGGACCCCTGGGGATGAGCAGTACTTC,CSARNRRGTPGDEQYF
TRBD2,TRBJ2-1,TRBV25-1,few,TGTGCCAGCGGACCGGGACTAGCCTTGTTGGATGAGCAGTTCTTC,CASGPGLALLDEQFF
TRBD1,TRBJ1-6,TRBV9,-,TGTGCCAGCAGCGTATCCGACCGGGACAGGGGGTCACCCCTCCACTTT,CASSVSDRDRGSPLHF
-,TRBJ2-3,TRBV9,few,TGTGCCAGCAGCCCAGAGGGGGGACGCACAGATACGCAGTATTTT,CASSPEGGRTDTQYF
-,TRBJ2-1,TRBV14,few,TGTGCCAGCAGCCAACTCGAGAAGCAGTTCTTC,CASSQLEKQFF
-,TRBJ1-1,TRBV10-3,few,TGTGCCGGCAACGTGGGGGTTGGCACTGAAGCTTTCTTT,CAGNVGVGTEAFF
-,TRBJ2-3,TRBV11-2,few,TGTGCCAGCAGATTGGGGGGCGCCCGGTCAGATACGCAGTATTTT,CASRLGGARSDTQYF
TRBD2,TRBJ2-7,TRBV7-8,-,TGTGCCAGCAGCGAGTCGGGACTATACGAGCAGTACTTC,CASSESGLYEQYF
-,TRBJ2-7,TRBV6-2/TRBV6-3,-,TGTGCCAGCAGTCCTACAGGGTTCGAGCAGTACTTC,CASSPTGFEQYF
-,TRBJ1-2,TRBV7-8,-,TGTGCCGGCAGCCTCGACAGCGGGCACTATGGCTACACCTTC,CAGSLDSGHYGYTF
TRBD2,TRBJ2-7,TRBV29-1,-,TGCAGCGTTGAAGATAGGCTAGCGGGAATCGACGAGCAGTACTTC,CSVEDRLAGIDEQYF
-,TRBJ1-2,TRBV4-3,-,TGCGCCAGCAGCCCAGAAAGTTACAGGGCTAACTATGGCTACACCTTC,CASSPESYRANYGYTF
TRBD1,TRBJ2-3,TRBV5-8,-,TGTGCCAGCAGCTGGGCACAGGGGATACCAGATACGCAGTATTTT,CASSWAQGIPDTQYF
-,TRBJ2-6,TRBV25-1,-,TGTGCCAGCAGTGAGAACCCGTCGAGCTCTGGGGCCAACGTCCTGACTTTC,CASSENPSSSGANVLTF
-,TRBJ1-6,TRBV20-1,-,TGCAGTGCTTTCCAACCGGGACCGAAAAATTCACCCCTCCACTTT,CSAFQPGPKNSPLHF
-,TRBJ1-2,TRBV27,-,TGTGCCAGCAGAAAAGGGGGAGGCGTACTGGACTATGGCTACACCTTC,CASRKGGGVLDYGYTF
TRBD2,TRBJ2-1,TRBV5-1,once,TGCGCCAGCAGCTGGACTAGCGGGGGGACGTATGAGCAGTTCTTC,CASSWTSGGTYEQFF
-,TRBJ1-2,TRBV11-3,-,TGTGCCAGCAGCTTAGGCTCAGGGGACTATGGCTACACCTTC,CASSLGSGDYGYTF
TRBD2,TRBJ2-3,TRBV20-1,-,TGCAGTGCTAGTCCTCCGGGACTAGCGGGGGGTTCAGATACGCAGTATTTT,CSASPPGLAGGSDTQYF
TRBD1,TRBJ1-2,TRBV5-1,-,TGCGCCAGCAGCCCTAGGACAGGGGACTTCTATGGCTACACCTTC,CASSPRTGDFYGYTF
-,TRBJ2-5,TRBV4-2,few,TGTGCCAGCAGCCAAGTAGGTACAGGGATTGAGACCCAGTACTTC,CASSQVGTGIETQYF
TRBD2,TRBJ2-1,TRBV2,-,TGTGCCAGCAGTGAATTCGCCTCCCGCGGGGGGACGTCTTATGAGCAGTTCTTC,CASSEFASRGGTSYEQFF
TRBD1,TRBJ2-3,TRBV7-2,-,TGTGCCAGCATGGGGGGACAGGGGGCTTGGAAGAGGCCCACAGATACGCAGTATTTT,CASMGGQGAWKRPTDTQYF
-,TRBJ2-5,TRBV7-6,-,TGTGCCAGCAGCCCAAGGGTCAACCAAGAGCAGTACTTC,CASSPRVNQEQYF
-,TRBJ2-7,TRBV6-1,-,TGTGCCAGCAGAGGAGTTACCTACGAGCAGTACTTC,CASRGVTYEQYF
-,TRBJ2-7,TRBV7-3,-,TGTGCCAGCAAATCCAGGGTCGCGGGCGAGCAGTACTTC,CASKSRVAGEQYF
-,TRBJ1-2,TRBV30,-,TGTGCCTGGGGTAACCACTTGACGGGGCAGAACTATGGCTACACCTTC,CAWGNHLTGQNYGYTF
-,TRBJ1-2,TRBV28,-,TGTGCCAGCAGTCCACGGGCCCTCTCGCAACGCTACACCTTC,CASSPRALSQRYTF
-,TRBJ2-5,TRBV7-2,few,TGTGCCAGCAGCACCGGGCTGTACCAAGAGACCCAGTACTTC,CASSTGLYQETQYF
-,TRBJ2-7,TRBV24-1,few,TGTGCCACCAGTGGGGCTCGATACGAGCAGTACTTC,CATSGARYEQYF